This is a list of T cell receptor beta chains from one sample in a study of Graves' ophthalmopathy and Graves' hyperthyroidism. TCRdb reprocessed the multiplex PCR reads via MiXCR and lists one record per CDR3 protein. The sample includes over a million distinct CDR3 sequences, about two fifths of them seen just once. The sample consisted of peripheral blood or thyroid tissue (not recorded which). These receptors were collected from an adult man with Graves' hyperthyroidism. Both conserved end residues are part of each CDR3. The D gene is left open where the match is weak. The size of a clone is reported for some rows only, either as once, few or many, or as a class for expanded clones.

d_call,v_call,j_call,clone_size,cdr3_nt,cdr3_aa
TRBD2,TRBV28,TRBJ2-7,-,TGTGCCAGCAGTCTTAGCGGGAGCCGTCAACACGAGCAGTACTTC,CASSLSGSRQHEQYF
-,TRBV7-2,TRBJ1-4,-,TGTGCCAGCAGCTTAAATGGGCATCCTAATGAAAAACTGTTTTTT,CASSLNGHPNEKLFF
-,TRBV7-6,TRBJ1-5,many,TGTGCCAGCAGCTCAAAGGGGGTCCAGCCCCAGCATTTT,CASSSKGVQPQHF
-,TRBV18,TRBJ1-2,-,TGTGCCAGCTCGCCTACGCCAAGAAGGTATGGCTACACCTTC,CASSPTPRRYGYTF
-,TRBV10-3,TRBJ1-1,many,TGTGCCATCGGGGATAGTGTGAGGGTCATGAACACTGAAGCTTTCTTT,CAIGDSVRVMNTEAFF
-,TRBV9,TRBJ1-5,few,TGTGCCAGCAAGTCTGGGGGGCCTACAGCTCAGCCCCAGCATTTT,CASKSGGPTAQPQHF
-,TRBV25-1,TRBJ1-5,-,TGTGCCAGCAGTGAGACGGATTTT,CASSETDF
-,TRBV2,TRBJ1-1,-,TGTGCCAGCAAGGGGGGGTCAAAGAACACTGAAGCTTTCTTT,CASKGGSKNTEAFF
-,TRBV6-2/TRBV6-3,TRBJ2-7,-,TGTGCCAGCGGAGGGCGGAACTACGAGCAGTACTTC,CASGGRNYEQYF
TRBD1,TRBV13,TRBJ2-5,many,TGTGCCAGCAGCCACCACAGGGGGCAACAAGAGACCCAGTACTTC,CASSHHRGQQETQYF
-,TRBV11-2,TRBJ2-7,-,TGTGCCAGCAGCTTAAAAGTGGGGGACGAGCAGTACTTC,CASSLKVGDEQYF
-,TRBV19,TRBJ1-2,-,TGTGCCAGTAGTATGGTCGGCAGGGCTTCGAGCGGCTACACCTTC,CASSMVGRASSGYTF
TRBD1,TRBV25-1,TRBJ1-2,many,TGTGCCAGCAGTGAAGAGGGGAGGGGGCTTGGCTATGGCTACACCTTC,CASSEEGRGLGYGYTF
TRBD1,TRBV12-3/TRBV12-4,TRBJ1-1,-,TGTGCCAGCACCCCTAGACAGGGGGATTATACTGAAGCTTTCTTT,CASTPRQGDYTEAFF
-,TRBV25-1,TRBJ2-5,-,TGTGCCAGCAGTGAGATTTTTCTGGGAGTCCAAGAGACCCAGTACTTC,CASSEIFLGVQETQYF
-,TRBV20-1,TRBJ2-5,few,TGCAGTGCTGGAGAACTAGGACTGTCAAAACAGACCCAGTACTTC,CSAGELGLSKQTQYF
-,TRBV12-3/TRBV12-4,TRBJ2-2,few,TGTGCCAGCAGTTTCAAGGGGGTCGACGGCGGGGAGCTGTTTTTT,CASSFKGVDGGELFF
-,TRBV24-1,TRBJ1-1,few,TGTGCCACCACGGGGGAAGGGACTGAAGCTTTCTTT,CATTGEGTEAFF
-,TRBV20-1,TRBJ1-5,-,TGCACCGCGGGGGGGCTTATTAGCAATCAGCCCCAGCATTTT,CTAGGLISNQPQHF
TRBD1,TRBV7-2,TRBJ1-6,few,TGTGCCAGCAGCTCATCGGGACAGGTCCTTCCCCTCCACTTT,CASSSSGQVLPLHF
TRBD1,TRBV20-1,TRBJ1-1,-,TGCAGCTTGGGCAGGGGGCATACTGAAGCTTTCTTT,CSLGRGHTEAFF
TRBD1,TRBV6-6,TRBJ1-2,many,TGTGCCAGCGGACAGGGCGGTGGCTACACCTTC,CASGQGGGYTF
-,TRBV20-1,TRBJ1-1,few,TGCAGTTTCTCGGACAGTATGAACACTGAAGCTTTCTTT,CSFSDSMNTEAFF
TRBD1,TRBV15,TRBJ1-3,few,TGTGCCAGCAGTTTGGGGACAGCCGGAAACACCATATATTTT,CASSLGTAGNTIYF
TRBD1,TRBV2,TRBJ2-7,-,TGTGCCGGTCGTGAGACAGGGGACGAGCAGTACTTC,CAGRETGDEQYF
-,TRBV29-1,TRBJ1-1,many,TGCAGCGTTGCAGCAGGGGCCACTGAAGCTTTCTTT,CSVAAGATEAFF
-,TRBV9,TRBJ2-2,-,TGTGCCAGCAGTAGAAGTGGGGCCGGGGAGCTGTTTTTT,CASSRSGAGELFF
-,TRBV27,TRBJ1-2,few,TGTGCCAGCAGTCCCAGATCGGGAACCGTATATGGCTACACCTTC,CASSPRSGTVYGYTF
-,TRBV7-2,TRBJ2-5,few,TGTGCCAGCTACAATAGGGGCCCATGGGAGACCCAGTACTTC,CASYNRGPWETQYF
TRBD1,TRBV6-5,TRBJ1-2,many,TGTGCCAGCAGCCTACGGACAGGATATGGCTACACCTTC,CASSLRTGYGYTF
-,TRBV6-2/TRBV6-3,TRBJ2-7,many,TGTGCCAGCAGTTACGGGGCCACCTACGAGCAGTACTTC,CASSYGATYEQYF
-,TRBV7-9,TRBJ1-4,many,TGTGCCAGCAGCCAACAGGGAAATGAAAAACTGTTTTTT,CASSQQGNEKLFF
-,TRBV20-1,TRBJ1-2,-,TGCAGTGCTAGTGGTTCGGGATATGGCTACACCTTC,CSASGSGYGYTF
TRBD1,TRBV5-5,TRBJ1-2,many,TGTGCCAGCAGCTCCGGGGACAGCCATGGCTACACCTTC,CASSSGDSHGYTF
-,TRBV7-2,TRBJ2-2,-,TGTGCCAGCAGCTCCACGGGGGGCGCCGAGGAGCTGTTTTTT,CASSSTGGAEELFF
-,TRBV20-1,TRBJ1-2,many,TGCAGTGCCACAGACAGTATGACGGGTGGCTACACCTTC,CSATDSMTGGYTF
-,TRBV7-9,TRBJ2-5,many,TGTGCCAGCAGCCATCAGAGGTACCAAGAGACCCAGTACTTC,CASSHQRYQETQYF
TRBD1,TRBV27,TRBJ2-7,-,TGTGCCAGCAGTGCGGGACAGGGGGTTGGGGCACGCAAGCAGTACTTC,CASSAGQGVGARKQYF
-,TRBV2,TRBJ2-7,-,TGTGCCAGCAGACCCGTGGATTCTTCCGAGCAGTACTTC,CASRPVDSSEQYF
-,TRBV7-7,TRBJ2-2,many,TGTGCCAGCAGCTTAGAAGGTTTAGACACCGGGGAGCTGTTTTTT,CASSLEGLDTGELFF
-,TRBV20-1,TRBJ1-6,many,TGCAGTGCTAGTGAGGGGTGGGATAATTCACCCCTCCACTTT,CSASEGWDNSPLHF
-,TRBV2,TRBJ2-5,once,-,CACSASGEETQYF
-,TRBV6-2/TRBV6-3,TRBJ2-5,-,TGTGCCAGCGGGCAGGGATCACTGGGGACCCAGTACTTC,CASGQGSLGTQYF
TRBD1,TRBV7-3,TRBJ2-5,many,TGTGCCAGCAGCTCCACAGGGGCCGAGACCCAGTACTTC,CASSSTGAETQYF
TRBD1,TRBV30,TRBJ1-2,few,TGTGCCTGGAGTGGGGACAGGGAAGGTTATGGCTACACCTTC,CAWSGDREGYGYTF
-,TRBV5-1,TRBJ2-7,many,TGCGCCAGCAGCTCGAACTTCTACGAGCAGTACTTC,CASSSNFYEQYF
-,TRBV7-6,TRBJ1-1,many,TGTGCCAGCAGCTTAGCGCTCACGAACACTGAAGCTTTCTTT,CASSLALTNTEAFF
-,TRBV10-3,TRBJ1-5,-,TGTGCCATCAGTGAGTCGAGGGGTGGGCAGCCCCAGCATTTT,CAISESRGGQPQHF
-,TRBV7-8,TRBJ1-1,many,TGTGCCAGCAGCCGCTTCGGGAAATTGAACACTGAAGCTTTCTTT,CASSRFGKLNTEAFF
TRBD1,TRBV7-2,TRBJ2-5,-,TGTGCCAGCGGCCAAGGGGACAGAGAGCAAGAGACCCAGTACTTC,CASGQGDREQETQYF
-,TRBV10-3,TRBJ1-1,-,TGTGCCATCACAGCCGAAAGGAGGGCAAGCACTGAAGCTTTCTTT,CAITAERRASTEAFF
-,TRBV7-2,TRBJ1-6,-,TGTGCCAGCAGCGGTTTGCAGGTCGGAGGTTCACCCCTCCACTTT,CASSGLQVGGSPLHF
TRBD1,TRBV28,TRBJ2-5,few,TGTGCCAGCGCGACCGAACAGGGGGCAGTGGAGACCCAGTACTTC,CASATEQGAVETQYF
-,TRBV15,TRBJ2-3,-,TGTGCCACCAGCAGAGATAACGGAGATACGCAGTATTTT,CATSRDNGDTQYF